The 28 T cell receptor beta chains below were found in one sample sequenced in a study of T-cell memory formation after mild COVID-19. Each CDR3 protein gets one entry after TCRdb re-called the 5' RACE reads with MiXCR. The sample lists fewer than 60,000 distinct CDR3 sequences; 25% to 35% were seen once. Sample: PBMCs or a T cell subset sorted from them (not recorded which). These receptors originate from a man between 18 and 29 years old who had mild COVID-19 (a few samples of this study predate the infection). Cell type and time point are not known.

This clonotype has more than one count but fewer than ten. This CDR3 is CASSFWSLGTDTQYF. The CDR3 coding sequence is TGTGCCAGCAGCTTCTGGTCCCTGGGCACAGATACGCAGTATTTT. The chain has TRBV5-4 and TRBJ2-3, with D unclear. Germline V gene sequence: CDR1 SGHNT, CDR2 YYREEE (reference sequence). The ends were cut back, 2 bases at V and 1 base at J, with 11 bases in the middle. This CDR3 has 15 amino acids.

This clonotype was counted many times. V is TRBV5-1 and J is TRBJ2-1; 7 bases line up with TRBD1. Per the germline V gene, CDR1 is SGHRS and CDR2 is YFSETQ. V shed 1 base and J 0 bases; nucleotides not matched to a gene: 4. CDR3 length: 16 residues. The CDR3 DNA is TGCGCCAGCAGCTTGCGCGAGGGGGCCTCCTACAATGAGCAGTTCTTC. Protein product: CASSLREGASYNEQFF.

This clonotype was found a few times. This chain links TRBV4-3 with TRBJ2-4, with 10 bases aligning to TRBD1. Germline V gives CDR1 LGHNA, CDR2 YSLEER. V lost 6 bases and J lost 3; bases outside the gene matches: 8. CDR3 length: 16 amino acids. The CDR3 spells CASRHRDRGIKNIQYF. The DNA of the CDR3 is TGCGCCAGCAGACACCGGGACAGGGGAATCAAAAACATTCAGTACTTC.

The chain uses TRBV5-1 and TRBJ2-1; the D call may be TRBD1 or TRBD2 (5 bases each). V was pared by 0 bases and J by 9 bases, with 13 bases between. CDR3 size: 14 residues. CDR1 is SGHRS, CDR2 YFSETQ, per germline. CDR3 protein: CASSLAGGYGEQFF. DNA of the CDR3: TGCGCCAGCAGCTTGGCTGGGGGATACGGTGAGCAGTTCTTC.

The rearrangement uses TRBV7-9 and TRBJ2-2; 10 nucleotides line up with TRBD1. The CDR3 runs 14 residues. V lost 7 bases and J lost 7; bases outside the gene matches: 6. CDR1 is SEHNR, CDR2 FQNEAQ, per germline (reference sequence). CDR3 in DNA: TGTGCCAGCACCCGTGGACAGGGGGACGGGGAGCTGTTTTTT. Encoded protein: CASTRGQGDGELFF.

The chain carries TRBV4-1 and TRBJ2-1; TRBD2 matches at 12 bases. V lost 0 bases and J lost 10; bases outside the gene matches: 7. CDR1 and CDR2 (germline): MGHRA, YSYEKL. The CDR3 sequence is 16 residues long. For the CDR3, the DNA is TGCGCCAGCAGCCAAGAGGGACTAGCGGGCGAGAGGGAGCAGTTCTTC. Residues: CASSQEGLAGEREQFF.

The chain employs TRBV24-1 and TRBJ2-3; TRBD2 aligns across 8 bases. Unmatched junction bases numbered 7, after V lost 1 base and J lost 2 bases. This CDR3 is built from 17 residues. Germline values: CDR1 KGHDR, CDR2 SFDVKD. CDR3 sequence reads: CATSDFYSGRATDTQYF. CDR3 bases: TGTGCCACCAGTGATTTTTACAGCGGGAGAGCCACAGATACGCAGTATTTT.

The J gene is TRBJ2-7, the V gene TRBV6-2 or TRBV6-3, with 8 bases identical to TRBD1. V shed 4 bases and J 1 base; nucleotides not matched to a gene: 9. The CDR3 covers 16 residues. Germline V lookup: CDR1 MNHEY, CDR2 SVGEGT. CDR3 in DNA: TGTGCCAGCAGTTCCTACAAGACAGGGGCTTCCTACGAGCAGTACTTC. This sequence encodes CASSSYKTGASYEQYF.

This chain connects TRBV15 to TRBJ2-7; maybe TRBD1 (6 bases). This CDR3 comprises 13 residues. CDR1 LNHNV and CDR2 YYDKDF come from the germline V gene (reference sequence). Trimming left V 2 bases short and J 3 bases short, with 8 bases between. The DNA for the CDR3 is TGTGCCACCAGCAGACCACAGGGCTACGAGCAGTACGTC. This gives the protein CATSRPQGYEQYV.

A few counts support this clonotype. The rearrangement joins TRBV7-2 to TRBJ2-3; D gene ambiguous. The CDR3 is 14 amino acids. V was trimmed by 7 bases and J by 2 bases, leaving 13 bases between them. The germline CDR1 and CDR2 sequences are SGHTA and FQGNSA. The CDR3: CASIELGYTDTQYF. The CDR3 DNA sequence: TGTGCCAGCATCGAACTGGGCTACACAGATACGCAGTATTTT.

This clonotype has just one count. CDR3 bases: TGCAGCGTGGGGAATCAGCCCCAGCATTTT. Translation gives CSVGNQPQHF. The chain carries TRBV29-1 and TRBJ1-5; D call uncertain. The germline V gene encodes CDR1 SQVTM and CDR2 ANQGSEA. Trimming removed 6 bases at V and 4 bases at J, with 4 bases between. CDR3 length equals 10 residues.

This clonotype appeared a few times. This sequence joins TRBV9 and TRBJ2-1, with D possibly matching TRBD2 (5 bases). The germline V gene has CDR1 SGDLS and CDR2 YYNGEE. This CDR3 is built from 12 residues. V was pared by 6 bases and J by 8 bases, with 12 bases between. The DNA of the CDR3 is TGTGCCAGCATTGGCCCCGGGGATGAGCAGTTCTTC. This sequence encodes CASIGPGDEQFF.

This clonotype has more than one count but fewer than ten. The J gene is TRBJ2-3, the V gene TRBV21-1; TRBD1 is taken as the D call from the table, unchecked against the DNA. TRBV21-1 is a pseudogene. The CDR3 covers 13 residues. CDR3 protein: CASSKTDTDTQYF. For the CDR3, the DNA is TGTGCCAGCAGCAAGACAGACACAGATACGCAGTATTTT.

The table lists this clonotype with a few counts. The chain carries TRBV9 and TRBJ2-3, with a tentative D call TRBD1 (5 bases). Germline values: CDR1 SGDLS, CDR2 YYNGEE. The CDR3 totals 14 residues. V was clipped by 7 bases and J by 2 bases, with 14 bases between them. The CDR3 DNA is TGTGCCAGCGCGGAAGACAGCCCCACAGATACGCAGTATTTT. It translates to CASAEDSPTDTQYF.

V usage is TRBV7-9 and J usage is TRBJ1-1; no reliable D call. V was shortened by 5 bases and J by 1 base, with 11 bases between the two germline ends. This CDR3 region has 14 residues. CDR1 is SEHNR and CDR2 is FQNEAQ in the germline V gene (reference sequence). Here the CDR3 reads CASSGRETNTEAFF. Written as DNA, the CDR3 is TGTGCCAGCAGCGGCCGGGAGACGAACACTGAAGCTTTCTTT. Supplemented by reference TRBV7-9 and TRBJ1-1, the full variable domain reads DTGVSQNPRHKITKRGQNVTFRCDPISEHNRLYWYRQTLGQGPEFLTYFQNEAQLEKSRLLSDRFSAERPKGSFSTLEIQRTEQGDSAMYLCASSGRETNTEAFFGQGTRLTVV.

V is TRBV6-2 or TRBV6-3 and J is TRBJ2-3, with 8 positions matching TRBD1. The CDR3 consists of 15 residues. J was trimmed by 2 bases and V by 6 bases; bases with no gene match: 7. Germline loops: CDR1 MNHEY, CDR2 SVGEGT. CDR3 sequence (DNA): TGTGCCAGCAGGCGCGACAGGGGCGTCACAGATACGCAGTATTTT. Amino acid sequence: CASRRDRGVTDTQYF.

V is TRBV29-1 and J is TRBJ2-1; D might be TRBD2 (5 bases). The CDR3 extends over 13 amino acids. The V and J ends lost 3 bases and 8 bases respectively, with 14 bases between them. Germline CDR1 is SQVTM and CDR2 is ANQGSEA. This CDR3 reads CSVESGSVYEQFF. The CDR3 coding sequence is TGCAGCGTTGAGAGCGGTTCGGTGTATGAGCAGTTCTTC.

This rearrangement joins TRBV3-1 to TRBJ2-1, with TRBD1 matching 7 bases. Germline CDR1 LGHDT, CDR2 YNNKEL (reference sequence). Unmatched junction bases numbered 2, after V lost 1 base and J lost 5 bases. The length of the CDR3 is 14 residues. The CDR3 reads CASSQGQGHNEQFF. The CDR3 nucleotides read TGTGCCAGCAGCCAAGGACAGGGTCACAATGAGCAGTTCTTC.

The chain uses TRBV11-2 and TRBJ2-5; no definite D call. The CDR3 length is 15 residues. Germline CDR1 is SGHAT and CDR2 is FQNNGV. Between the trimmed V and J ends, which lost 6 bases and 0 bases, there was a span of 14 bases. Written as DNA, the CDR3 is TGTGCCAGCAGTCCCCTGGGCTCTTACCAAGAGACCCAGTACTTC. Translated: CASSPLGSYQETQYF.

This rearrangement joins TRBV5-1 to TRBJ1-3, with TRBD1 as a possible D gene (5 bases). The V gene's germline CDR1 is SGHRS and CDR2 YFSETQ. V was shortened by 0 bases and J by 3 bases, with 10 bases between the two germline ends. This CDR3 contains 15 residues. The CDR3 region has the DNA TGCGCCAGCAGCTTGGAAGGGGAGGTTGGAAACACCATATATTTT. Translating it yields CASSLEGEVGNTIYF. The full variable domain, completed using reference TRBV5-1 and TRBJ1-3, is KAGVTQTPRYLIKTRGQQVTLSCSPISGHRSVSWYQQTPGQGLQFLFEYFSETQRNKGNFPGRFSGRQFSNSRSEMNVSTLELGDSALYLCASSLEGEVGNTIYFGEGSWLTVV.

This clonotype was detected ten times or more. The chain uses TRBV4-3 and TRBJ2-5; 7 positions agree with TRBD2. The CDR3 spans 15 residues. Trimming removed 5 bases from V and 2 bases from J; junction bases left unmatched: 8. Germline V lookup: CDR1 LGHNA, CDR2 YSLEER. CDR3 region: CASSSQRGGQETQYF. The CDR3 region has the DNA TGCGCCAGCAGCAGTCAACGCGGGGGTCAAGAGACCCAGTACTTC.

The chain couples TRBV27 to TRBJ1-5; D uncertain. Trimming pared 4 bases from V and 3 bases from J, leaving 4 bases between. CDR3 length: 12 residues. The germline V gene encodes CDR1 MNHEY and CDR2 SMNVEV (reference sequence). This CDR3 is CASSWNNQPQHF. The DNA of the CDR3 is TGTGCCAGCAGTTGGAACAATCAGCCCCAGCATTTT.

The chain is built from TRBV7-9 and TRBJ1-2; D is uncertain. V was clipped by 1 base and J by 8 bases, with 14 bases between them. Germline V gene data show CDR1 as SEHNR and CDR2 as FQNEAQ (reference sequence). CDR3 length: 14 residues. The CDR3 region has the DNA TGTGCCAGCAGCTTAGGAGGTGGAGGGATCGGCTACACCTTC. It specifies CASSLGGGGIGYTF.

The chain joins TRBV21-1 to TRBJ1-1. TRBV21-1 is described as a pseudogene. The CDR3 runs 9 residues. CDR3 region: CASRKVAFF. CDR3 sequence (DNA): TGTGCCAGCAGAAAGGTGGCTTTCTTT.

The chain joins TRBV7-3 to TRBJ2-5; 10 bases map to TRBD2. Unmatched junction bases numbered 8, after V lost 5 bases and J lost 5 bases. The germline V gene encodes CDR1 SGHTA and CDR2 FQGTGA. The CDR3 loop spans 15 amino acids. The CDR3 bases are TGTGCCAGCAGCCTGAGCGGGGGGGCAGAGGAGACCCAGTACTTC. Translation gives CASSLSGGAEETQYF.

In its sample, this clonotype was seen a few times. The chain links TRBV4-3 to TRBJ2-5, with D tentatively TRBD1 or TRBD2 (5 bases each). The CDR3 runs to 17 residues. V was clipped by 3 bases and J by 0 bases, with 17 bases between them. Looked up from germline, CDR1 is LGHNA and CDR2 is YSLEER. CDR3 sequence: CASSQRDGGAYQETQYF. The CDR3 DNA reads TGCGCCAGCAGCCAGAGGGACGGTGGCGCGTACCAAGAGACCCAGTACTTC.

This clonotype was found a few times. The chain is built from TRBV4-2 and TRBJ2-5; TRBD2 matches 8 bases. From germline, CDR1 is LGHNA and CDR2 YNFKEQ. This CDR3 contains 15 residues. V dropped 0 bases and J dropped 4; count of bases not matched to a gene: 4. CDR3 region: CASSQDRGGPETQYF. In DNA form, the CDR3 reads TGTGCCAGCAGCCAAGATCGGGGGGGGCCAGAGACCCAGTACTTC.

Written as DNA, the CDR3 is TGCGCCAGCAGCCAAGGGGGCAGGGTCCAAGAGACCCAGTACTTC. Protein sequence: CASSQGGRVQETQYF. This chain connects TRBV4-1 to TRBJ2-5, with D maybe TRBD1 (5 bases). The germline gives CDR1 MGHRA, CDR2 YSYEKL. The CDR3 sequence is 15 residues long. V gave up 1 base and J gave up 1 base, with 10 bases separating them.